This T cell receptor (beta chain) was identified in a study of blood T cell repertoires in COVID-19. The assay was immunoSEQ multiplex PCR, and TCRdb's table has in-frame clones only and misses some. The sample lists some 150,000 clones; around 84% were seen once. CDR1 is KGHSH and CDR2 is LQKENI in the germline V gene. The CDR3 runs 13 residues. J lost 8 bases, V lost 8 bases, and 8 bases had no gene match. The chain employs TRBV18 and TRBJ1-4; 7 bases line up with TRBD1. The sequence was collected from a human donor with acute or convalescent COVID-19. The donor label of this sample is uncertain. The material sequenced was peripheral blood. CDR3 nucleotide sequence: TGTGCCAGCACCGGACAGGAGGGGGAAAAACTGTTTTTT. Translating it yields CASTGQEGEKLFF.